This passage covers 6 T cell receptor beta chains from one sample sequenced in a study of T cells in Graves' hyperthyroidism and ophthalmopathy. RNA transcripts yielded amplified TCR beta CDR3 regions. The TCR CDR3 first-round RT-PCR relied on the HTBI primer set. TCRdb re-called the multiplex PCR reads with MiXCR, one entry per CDR3 protein. The table lists about 710,000 distinct CDR3 sequences, around 17% of them singletons, with over 7.5% in the top ten. Sequencing was performed on blood. All receptors derive from a man between 18 and 35 years old with Graves' hyperthyroidism.

At least ten counts were recorded for this clonotype. The chain employs TRBV28 and TRBJ2-5, with 13 nucleotides matching TRBD2. The CDR3 covers 17 residues. CDR1 is MDHEN, CDR2 SYDVKM, per germline. With 5 bases clipped from V and 0 bases from J, the junction kept 6 bases outside the gene matches. The CDR3 protein is CASSPGTSGVYQETQYF. CDR3 sequence (DNA): TGTGCCAGCAGTCCGGGGACTAGCGGGGTGTACCAAGAGACCCAGTACTTC.

This clonotype was counted many times. V usage is TRBV14 and J usage is TRBJ2-3, with 11 positions matching TRBD1. Germline CDR1 is SGHDN and CDR2 is FVKESK. V was pared by 10 bases and J by 2 bases, with 14 bases of the junction left unmatched. The CDR3 runs to 17 residues. The CDR3 DNA sequence: TGTGCCACCTCCAGGGCCGGGACAGGGGGATTCACAGATACGCAGTATTTT. As protein: CATSRAGTGGFTDTQYF.

This clonotype was found many times. This chain connects TRBV28 to TRBJ1-2; tentative D call: TRBD1 (5 bases). The CDR3 sequence is 14 residues long. V was clipped by 4 bases and J by 6 bases, with 15 bases between them. The V gene's germline CDR1 is MDHEN and CDR2 SYDVKM. The DNA of the CDR3 is TGTGCCAGCAGTTACCCGGGACCGTCAGATGGCTACACCTTC. Protein: CASSYPGPSDGYTF.

In its sample, this clonotype was seen a few times. This chain joins TRBV3-1 and TRBJ2-1; TRBD2 matches 15 bases. This CDR3 is 18 amino acids long. The V gene end was trimmed by 3 bases and the J gene end by 2 bases; junction bases not matched to a gene: 5. Looked up from germline, CDR1 is LGHDT and CDR2 is YNNKEL (reference sequence). The CDR3 region is CASSQRTSGRVTYNEQFF. The CDR3 nucleotides read TGTGCCAGCAGCCAGCGGACTAGCGGGAGGGTCACCTACAATGAGCAGTTCTTC.

This clonotype was detected ten times or more. CDR3 amino acids: CAISGGGTYNEQFF. The CDR3 nucleotides are TGTGCCATCAGTGGTGGGGGGACCTACAATGAGCAGTTCTTC. The chain links TRBV10-3 to TRBJ2-1; tentatively, D is TRBD2 (6 bases). The ends were cut back, 4 bases at V and 2 bases at J, with 9 bases in the middle. Germline-derived CDR1 and CDR2 are ENHRY and SYGVKD. CDR3 length: 14 amino acids.

The chain has TRBV4-1 and TRBJ1-4; D remains unclear. This CDR3 region has 14 residues. The germline gives CDR1 MGHRA, CDR2 YSYEKL. V dropped 0 bases and J dropped 11 bases, with 13 bases sitting between them. The CDR3 sequence is CASSQESTRLKLFF. The CDR3 DNA is TGCGCCAGCAGCCAAGAATCAACCAGGTTGAAACTGTTTTTT.